A single sample gave rise to the 23 T cell receptor beta chains below, sequenced in a study of cytomegalovirus exposure and HLA in healthy donors. Primers for the PCR totalled 60 Vbeta and 13 Jbeta. Repertoires were generated with immunoSEQ multiplex PCR, while TCRdb's copy carries only in-frame clones and drops some. This sample carries approximately 73,000 clones, around 58% of them seen once, and the ten largest clones take about 5.7%. The sample taken for sequencing was PBMCs. Receptor source: a man aged 25 to 45 in good health and CMV-seropositive.

The J gene is TRBJ1-6, the V gene TRBV28, with D uncertain. The CDR3 extends over 14 amino acids. Trimming removed 6 bases at V and 7 bases at J, with 13 bases between. Germline values: CDR1 MDHEN, CDR2 SYDVKM. The DNA for the CDR3 is TGTGCCAGCAGGGTCTCTCGGGTCAATTCACCCCTCCACTTT. Translation: CASRVSRVNSPLHF.

The V and J genes are TRBV13 and TRBJ2-7, with no clear D. Germline V gene lookup returns CDR1 PRHDT and CDR2 FYEKMQ (reference sequence). V lost 7 bases, J lost 2 bases, and 9 bases lay in between. CDR3 length equals 12 residues. The CDR3 here is CASKQQTYEQYF. Written as DNA, the CDR3 is TGTGCCAGCAAACAACAGACCTACGAGCAGTACTTC.

DNA of the CDR3: TGTGCCAGCAGCCTCCAAGGGGGGGCCTTATATGGCTACACCTTC. This translates into CASSLQGGALYGYTF. The V call is TRBV7-9, the J call TRBJ1-2; D is perhaps TRBD1 (6 bases). The ends were cut back, 5 bases at V and 5 bases at J, with 18 bases in the middle. CDR3 size: 15 residues. The germline V gene encodes CDR1 SEHNR and CDR2 FQNEAQ (reference sequence).

The J gene is TRBJ2-1, the V gene TRBV7-2, with 8 bases lining up with TRBD2. This CDR3 has 14 residues. The germline V gene encodes CDR1 SGHTA and CDR2 FQGNSA. V lost 5 bases and J lost 12; bases outside the gene matches: 12. CDR3 loop: CASSIGLAGAWQFF. The CDR3 nucleotides are TGTGCCAGCAGCATAGGACTAGCCGGAGCCTGGCAGTTCTTC.

The chain employs TRBV19 and TRBJ2-7; D possibly corresponds to TRBD1 (5 bases). The CDR3 has 12 amino acids. V was clipped by 6 bases and J by 1 base, with 7 bases between them. Looked up from germline, CDR1 is LNHDA and CDR2 is SQIVND (reference sequence). The CDR3 is CASRSGSYEQYF. CDR3 bases: TGTGCCAGTAGGTCAGGGTCCTACGAGCAGTACTTC.

This chain joins TRBV21-1 and TRBJ1-5; TRBD1, the table's D call, lacks a check against the DNA. TRBV21-1 is a listed pseudogene. CDR3 size: 16 residues. CDR3 DNA sequence: TGTGCCAGCAGCAAGTGGGACAGGGGCGATCATCAGCCCCAGCATTTT. Translation: CASSKWDRGDHQPQHF.

V usage is TRBV5-4 and J usage is TRBJ1-2, with 8 bases identical to TRBD1. The germline V gene has CDR1 SGHNT and CDR2 YYREEE (reference sequence). J was trimmed by 7 bases and V by 4 bases; bases with no gene match: 15. This CDR3 is built from 16 residues. The chain's CDR3 is CASSTEIQGDLGGYTF. The CDR3 coding sequence is TGTGCCAGCAGCACCGAGATACAGGGGGATCTCGGTGGCTACACCTTC.

CDR3 sequence: CATSGTGGEQYF. CDR3 sequence (DNA): TGTGCCACCAGCGGCACAGGGGGCGAGCAGTACTTC. The V call is TRBV15, the J call TRBJ2-7; 8 bases align to TRBD1. The CDR3 sequence is 12 residues long. V was pared by 5 bases and J by 6 bases, with 3 bases of the junction left unmatched. The germline CDR1 and CDR2 sequences are LNHNV and YYDKDF (reference sequence). Complete variable domain (other parts from reference TRBV15 and TRBJ2-7): DAMVIQNPRYQVTQFGKPVTLSCSQTLNHNVMYWYQQKSSQAPKLLFHYYDKDFNNEADTPDNFQSRRPNTSFCFLDIRSPGLGDTAMYLCATSGTGGEQYFGPGTRLTVT.

The V call is TRBV18, the J call TRBJ1-5; D gene ambiguous. With 3 bases removed from V and 1 base from J, the gap between germline ends came to 16 bases. The CDR3 is 17 residues long. CDR1 and CDR2 from the germline V gene are KGHSH and LQKENI. Here the CDR3 DNA reads TGTGCCAGCTCACCGGTTGAGGTGCGCAGCAGCAATCAGCCCCAGCATTTT. It translates to CASSPVEVRSSNQPQHF.

The chain employs TRBV18 and TRBJ1-5; 8 positions agree with TRBD1. The germline CDR1 and CDR2 sequences are KGHSH and LQKENI. Trimming removed 5 bases from V and 0 bases from J; junction bases left unmatched: 0. The CDR3 runs to 14 residues. The CDR3 region is CASSGQGSNQPQHF. For the CDR3, the DNA is TGTGCCAGCTCAGGACAGGGTAGCAATCAGCCCCAGCATTTT.

In its sample, this clone was seen once. The chain has TRBV5-1 and TRBJ1-1; D not certain. The V end was cut by 6 bases, the J end by 2 bases, with 17 bases between. Germline CDR1 is SGHRS and CDR2 is YFSETQ. The CDR3 runs 15 residues. CDR3 in amino acids: CASKPEGGINTEAFF. As DNA, the CDR3 is TGCGCCAGCAAGCCCGAGGGCGGGATAAACACTGAAGCTTTCTTT.

This chain connects TRBV5-6 to TRBJ2-5, with 8 nucleotides matching TRBD2. Germline CDR1 and CDR2: SGHDT and YYEEEE. The V segment lost 4 bases and the J segment 5 bases; nucleotides outside the gene matches: 4. The CDR3 runs 13 residues. The CDR3 DNA follows: TGTGCCAGCAGCGGGGGCGGGGGGGAGACCCAGTACTTC. Translation gives CASSGGGGETQYF.

As regards this clone: One junction end disagrees with the germline gene, perhaps due to a read error. V is TRBV15 and J is TRBJ2-7; D uncertain. Germline V gene sequence: CDR1 LNHNV, CDR2 YYDKDF (reference sequence). The CDR3 runs 14 residues. The CDR3 spells CAASRDTYSYEQYF. The DNA of the CDR3 is TGTGCCGCCAGCAGAGATACCTACTCCTACGAGCAGTACTTC.

V usage is TRBV9 and J usage is TRBJ1-6; no clear D. The ends were cut back, 3 bases at V and 9 bases at J, with 19 bases in the middle. Per the germline V gene, CDR1 is SGDLS and CDR2 is YYNGEE. There are 16 residues in the CDR3. The DNA of the CDR3 is TGTGCCAGCAGCGGGACGGGATTGGGCGGAGGTTCACCCCTCCACTTT. Protein sequence: CASSGTGLGGGSPLHF.

This clone occurred once. The chain joins TRBV11-1 to TRBJ2-5; 7 nucleotides line up with TRBD1. The CDR3 length is 15 residues. V lost 1 base and J lost 5; bases outside the gene matches: 7. CDR1 and CDR2 (germline): SGHAT, FQDESV (reference sequence). The DNA of the CDR3 is TGTGCCAGCAGCTTAGGTACAGGGGCATGGGAGACCCAGTACTTC. It yields the protein CASSLGTGAWETQYF.

The V and J genes are TRBV2 and TRBJ2-5; TRBD2 agrees at 8 bases. There are 13 residues in the CDR3. The V gene's germline CDR1 is SNHLY and CDR2 FYNNEI. V dropped 6 bases and J dropped 5; count of bases not matched to a gene: 5. The CDR3 loop is CASRRLANETQYF. Here the CDR3 DNA reads TGTGCCAGCAGACGACTAGCGAACGAGACCCAGTACTTC.

The V gene is TRBV19, the J gene TRBJ2-1; D unclear. With 3 bases removed from V and 0 bases from J, the gap between germline ends came to 6 bases. Germline V gene lookup returns CDR1 LNHDA and CDR2 SQIVND (reference sequence). The CDR3 consists of 14 residues. The CDR3 region has the DNA TGTGCCAGTAGTATCGTGAGCTCCTACAATGAGCAGTTCTTC. Encoded protein: CASSIVSSYNEQFF.

This clone was seen a handful of times. The chain links TRBV6-6 to TRBJ2-7; 11 bases are a match to TRBD1. Losses at the gene ends were 6 bases for V and 3 bases for J; bases not matched to a gene: 4. Looked up from germline, CDR1 is MNHNY and CDR2 is SVGAGI (reference sequence). CDR3 length equals 14 residues. Here the CDR3 DNA reads TGTGCCAGCAGCCATGGGACAGGGGGCTACGAGCAGTACTTC. Its translation is CASSHGTGGYEQYF.

This chain joins TRBV4-3 and TRBJ2-5; the match to TRBD2 covers 8 bases. The J call may be in error: the DNA end matches TRBJ2-7 better. Germline assignment: CDR1 LGHNA and CDR2 YSLEER. This CDR3 is built from 15 residues. The CDR3 region has the DNA TGCGCCAGCAGCCAAGACGGGGGGGGTCACTACGAGCAGTACTTC. Residues: CASSQDGGGHYEQYF.

The chain recombines TRBV18 with TRBJ1-4; no clear D gene. The CDR3 length is 15 residues. The germline V gene has CDR1 KGHSH and CDR2 LQKENI. V gave up 1 base and J gave up 0 bases, with 6 bases separating them. The CDR3 bases are TGTGCCAGCTCACCACTGGCTGCAACTAATGAAAAACTGTTTTTT. As protein: CASSPLAATNEKLFF. The full variable domain, completed using reference TRBV18 and TRBJ1-4, is NAGVMQNPRHLVRRRGQEARLRCSPMKGHSHVYWYRQLPEEGLKFMVYLQKENIIDESGMPKERFSAEFPKEGPSILRIQQVVRGDSAAYFCASSPLAATNEKLFFGSGTQLSVL.

V gene TRBV28 combines with J gene TRBJ1-2; 7 bases align to TRBD1. V lost 6 bases to trimming and J lost 5 bases; unmatched junction nucleotides: 6. The CDR3 covers 13 residues. Germline loops: CDR1 MDHEN, CDR2 SYDVKM. The CDR3 coding sequence is TGTGCCAGCAGGCTGGGACAGCAATATGGCTACACCTTC. Translating it yields CASRLGQQYGYTF.

The chain employs TRBV19 and TRBJ2-5, with 7 bases lining up with TRBD2. The CDR3 is 14 amino acids. V lost 1 base to trimming and J lost 6 bases; unmatched junction nucleotides: 5. Looked up from germline, CDR1 is LNHDA and CDR2 is SQIVND (reference sequence). CDR3 in DNA: TGTGCCAGTAGTATAGCGGGGGAGGGGAAGACCCAGTACTTC. As protein: CASSIAGEGKTQYF.

The V and J genes are TRBV9 and TRBJ2-7, with 7 nucleotides matching TRBD2. The CDR3 loop spans 15 amino acids. V lost 0 bases to trimming and J lost 0 bases; unmatched junction nucleotides: 3. Per the germline V gene, CDR1 is SGDLS and CDR2 is YYNGEE. The CDR3 sequence: CASSVEAGVSYEQYF. As DNA, the CDR3 is TGTGCCAGCAGCGTAGAGGCGGGGGTCTCCTACGAGCAGTACTTC.